The 15 T cell receptor beta chains below were found in one sample sequenced in a study of T-cell reconstitution after alpha-beta-depleted transplantation in children (TCRdb year 2016). Explained via the paper, the treatment or condition label denotes: allogeneic hematopoietic cell transplantation with graft depleted of TCRalphabeta T cells and CD19 B cells. The library was produced with PCR. The listed sequencing device is Illumina HiSeq 2500. TCR library preparation used molecular barcoding, with unique molecular identifiers applied to normalize quantification of the TCRbeta repertoire. Starting from the raw public reads, TCRdb applied fastp trimming at Q25, assembled clones with MiXCR and retained in-frame beta chains. One record per CDR3 amino acid sequence lists the most common genes and DNA. The sample table lists more than 100,000 distinct CDR3 sequences, 20% to 25% of them with a count of one. The biggest ten clones account for more than 9% of the sample.

Sequenced here: PBMCs, mostly from graft donor cells, sampled 180 days after TCRalphabeta/CD19-depleted stem cell transplant. These receptors all stem from a male patient aged 2 to 9 who had a stem cell transplant for chronic granulomatous disease, so the T cells may come from the graft donor.

This clonotype was found a few times. The chain links TRBV6-5 to TRBJ1-5, with TRBD1 as a possible D gene (5 bases). The CDR3 runs to 16 residues. Germline loops: CDR1 MNHEY, CDR2 SVGAGI. Trimming removed 2 bases from V and 0 bases from J, with 11 bases in between. As DNA, the CDR3 is TGTGCCAGCAGTTACCGGGGCAGACTTAGCAATCAGCCCCAGCATTTT. It is translated as CASSYRGRLSNQPQHF.

This clonotype was counted a few times. The V call is TRBV11-2, the J call TRBJ2-1; 9 positions agree with TRBD2. J was trimmed by 7 bases and V by 2 bases; bases with no gene match: 9. The CDR3 loop spans 16 amino acids. Germline lookup yields CDR1 SGHAT and CDR2 FQNNGV. The CDR3 DNA follows: TGTGCCAGCAGCTTACGCCTTAGCGGGAGTGGGAATGAGCAGTTCTTC. It specifies CASSLRLSGSGNEQFF.

This clonotype was counted many times. V and J are TRBV12-3 or TRBV12-4 and TRBJ2-2; 12 bases line up with TRBD1. CDR3 length equals 17 residues. With V trimmed by 4 bases and J by 7 bases, 10 bases remained unmatched. CDR3 loop: CASSSRVGTGGIGELFF. The CDR3 DNA is TGTGCCAGCAGTTCACGAGTTGGGACAGGGGGCATCGGGGAGCTGTTTTTT.

The chain recombines TRBV5-1 with TRBJ2-3, with D perhaps matching TRBD1 (6 bases). Trimming took off 0 bases at V and 3 bases at J, with 11 bases between the two ends. The germline CDR1 and CDR2 sequences are SGHRS and YFSETQ. This CDR3 spans 15 amino acids. The CDR3 nucleotides are TGCGCCAGCAGCTTGGTCCAGGGGCCAACAGATACGCAGTATTTT. Its protein product is CASSLVQGPTDTQYF.

This clonotype has a count of ten or more. V gene TRBV12-3 or TRBV12-4 combines with J gene TRBJ2-3, with 7 bases fitting TRBD2. This CDR3 is 16 amino acids long. Trimming took 7 bases from V and 0 from J; bases not matched to a gene: 10. The CDR3 reads CASTFLGLSSTDTQYF. The CDR3 DNA reads TGTGCCAGCACCTTCCTGGGACTATCTAGCACAGATACGCAGTATTTT.

The V call is TRBV5-1, the J call TRBJ2-3; tentative D call: TRBD1 (5 bases). Germline CDR1 is SGHRS and CDR2 is YFSETQ. This CDR3 has 16 residues. V was cut by 4 bases and J by 4 bases, with 19 bases left in between. CDR3 sequence: CASSLQGGAAPDTQYF. CDR3 sequence (DNA): TGCGCCAGCAGCCTCCAGGGCGGAGCAGCGCCAGATACGCAGTATTTT.

This clonotype was recorded many times. The chain carries TRBV7-2 and TRBJ1-5; D may be TRBD1 (6 bases). The V gene's germline CDR1 is SGHTA and CDR2 FQGNSA. Trimming took off 1 base at V and 2 bases at J, with 9 bases between the two ends. CDR3 length: 15 amino acids. The CDR3 sequence is CASSLVEGGNQPQHF. Here the CDR3 DNA reads TGTGCCAGCAGCTTAGTCGAGGGGGGCAATCAGCCCCAGCATTTT.

This clonotype was counted at least ten times. CDR3 sequence (DNA): TGCGCCAGCAGCTTGACGAACAGGGACGAGTTCTTC. Its translation: CASSLTNRDEFF. The rearrangement links TRBV5-1 to TRBJ2-1; maybe TRBD1 (6 bases). Deletions cut 1 base from V and 14 bases from J, with 13 bases between. Germline CDR1 SGHRS, CDR2 YFSETQ. The CDR3 totals 12 residues.

This clonotype was counted a few times. The genes are TRBV29-1 and TRBJ2-5, with 7 bases matching TRBD2. The V segment lost 4 bases and the J segment 5 bases; nucleotides outside the gene matches: 4. CDR3 length: 12 amino acids. Per germline, CDR1 SQVTM and CDR2 ANQGSEA. As DNA, the CDR3 is TGCAGCGTTGGGCTAGCGGTGGAGACCCAGTACTTC. The encoded protein is CSVGLAVETQYF.

CDR3 nucleotides: TGTGCCAGCAGCCCTGGGACAGTGCTCACAGATACGCAGTATTTT. This codes for CASSPGTVLTDTQYF. This sequence joins TRBV7-2 and TRBJ2-3; 7 nucleotides align to TRBD1. V lost 5 bases and J lost 2; bases outside the gene matches: 7. Germline CDR1 is SGHTA and CDR2 is FQGNSA. The CDR3 consists of 15 residues.

This clonotype was counted a few times. The chain has TRBV20-1 and TRBJ2-7, with D perhaps TRBD2 (6 bases). The germline V gene has CDR1 DFQATT and CDR2 SNEGSKA (reference sequence). This CDR3 has 13 amino acids. Trimming cost V 5 bases and J 4 bases, with 15 bases left between them. CDR3 sequence reads: CSAGLPAGYEQYF. In DNA form, the CDR3 reads TGCAGTGCTGGACTCCCCGCGGGATACGAGCAGTACTTC.

This chain's CDR3 is CASSQTTVVRTQYF. CDR3 in DNA: TGCGCCAGCAGCCAAACGACGGTGGTTCGTACGCAGTATTTT. The chain uses TRBV4-3 and TRBJ2-3; the D is unclear. This CDR3 comprises 14 residues. V shed 2 bases and J shed 8 bases, with 14 bases lying between them. Looked up from germline, CDR1 is LGHNA and CDR2 is YSLEER.

This rearrangement joins TRBV12-3 or TRBV12-4 to TRBJ2-2; D is unclear. This CDR3 has 15 amino acids. Trimming removed 7 bases at V and 0 bases at J, with 12 bases between. The CDR3 protein is CASTLTNANTGELFF. The CDR3 region has the DNA TGTGCCAGCACCCTAACTAACGCGAACACCGGGGAGCTGTTTTTT.

The chain combines TRBV6-5 with TRBJ1-1; D gene unclear. The germline gives CDR1 MNHEY, CDR2 SVGAGI. Trimming took off 2 bases at V and 0 bases at J, with 7 bases between the two ends. The CDR3 is 14 amino acids. The CDR3 nucleotides read TGTGCCAGCAGTTACGGCTCCATGAACACTGAAGCTTTCTTT. It specifies CASSYGSMNTEAFF.

J is TRBJ2-1 and V is TRBV7-9; no definite D call. This CDR3 comprises 14 residues. The V gene lost 1 base and the J gene lost 9 bases, with 13 bases spanning the gap. Germline V gene data show CDR1 as SEHNR and CDR2 as FQNEAQ (reference sequence). The CDR3 DNA reads TGTGCCAGCAGCTTAGGAGGTTTTCACGGTGAGCAGTTCTTC. As protein: CASSLGGFHGEQFF.